This TCR beta chain comes out of a study of blood T cell repertoires in COVID-19. Sequenced by immunoSEQ multiplex PCR; TCRdb stores in-frame clones only, minus some. The sample holds fewer than 35,000 clones; 88% are singletons and the top ten take 6.3%. Trimming cost V 1 base and J 2 bases, with 9 bases left between them. Germline V gene data show CDR1 as LGHNA and CDR2 as YSLEER. This CDR3 region has 16 residues. This TCR was sampled from a human donor in a cohort sampled during active COVID-19. The sequenced sample consisted of peripheral blood. The V gene is TRBV4-3, the J gene TRBJ2-6; D is ambiguous. As DNA, the CDR3 is TGCGCCAGCAGCCAAGGCGTGGTAGCTGGGGCCAACGTCCTGACTTTC. This codes for CASSQGVVAGANVLTF.